The next 3 T cell receptor beta chains were all read from a single sample in a study of T cell repertoires in cytomegalovirus infection. Via MiXCR, TCRdb re-called the reads, giving one row per CDR3 protein. The sample carries about 830,000 distinct CDR3 sequences, around a third recorded once. Their antigens remain unidentified. The specimen was cultured CD8+ T cells from PBMCs, collected from culture after CMV antigen stimulation. These receptors all come from a human donor in good health (CMV status not recorded). Some clones in this sample may be carry-over from other donors' samples.

The rearrangement joins TRBV6-2 or TRBV6-3 to TRBJ1-1; a weak D match, TRBD1 (5 bases). V was clipped by 0 bases and J by 7 bases, with 9 bases between them. Germline-derived CDR1 and CDR2 are MNHEY and SVGEGT. This CDR3 spans 13 amino acids. The CDR3: CASSYSPGNEAFF. In DNA form, the CDR3 reads TGTGCCAGCAGTTACTCTCCAGGGAATGAAGCTTTCTTT.

This clonotype was counted only a few times. V usage is TRBV7-9 and J usage is TRBJ1-2, with TRBD1 matching over 9 bases. V shed 1 base, J shed 7 bases, and the junction held 7 bases outside the gene matches. The CDR3 loop spans 15 amino acids. Per germline, CDR1 SEHNR and CDR2 FQNEAQ (reference sequence). The CDR3 sequence: CASSLGTGDYIGYTF. Written as DNA, the CDR3 is TGTGCCAGCAGCTTAGGGACAGGGGATTATATTGGCTACACCTTC.

The chain employs TRBV2 and TRBJ2-7, with TRBD2 as a possible D gene (5 bases). Germline CDR1 SNHLY, CDR2 FYNNEI. V dropped 10 bases and J dropped 0 bases, with 16 bases sitting between them. The CDR3 covers 14 residues. Here the CDR3 DNA reads TGTGCCATCCCCGGGCGGACTGACTCCTACGAGCAGTACTTC. Protein sequence: CAIPGRTDSYEQYF.